This TCR beta chain appears in the sequencing data of a study of blood T cell repertoires in COVID-19 (dated by TCRdb to 2019 to 2021). For the wider study: Samples from collaborators originated in the United States, Italy and Spain and spanned both the acute and convalescent phases of COVID-19. The prospective study material was composed of cDNA or gDNA derived from T cells, B-cell-depleted T cells, or PBMCs. The dataset comprised deeply sampled blood TCRbeta repertoires from subjects exposed to, actively infected with, or recovered from COVID-19. The repertoires were made available in a free public database intended to serve as a resource for research on the immune response to SARS-CoV-2. The samples were drawn from two sources: the first 160 participants of the ongoing ImmuneRACE study, and over 1,000 subjects contributed by 6 global collaborators. The sample metadata nearly always contained a de-identified subject ID, COVID-19 status, age in years and sex. Where available, HLA class I and class II types were taken from metadata supplied by the sample provider and were not determined by assay-based typing.

The collaborating institutions used their own protocols to collect whole blood in K2EDTA tubes. For TCRbeta analysis, collaborator samples were shipped as frozen whole blood, as isolated PBMCs, or as DNA extracted from either sample type. The CDR3 runs 11 residues from the cysteine to the phenylalanine. Left in the record is the CDR3 DNA by itself, 33 bases read in frame from the first base. Based on the germline V gene (reference sequence), the CDR1 and CDR2 sequences are DFQATT and SNEGSKA. V was cut back by 3 bases and J by 14 bases, leaving a gap of 15 bases between them. As regards this clone: There is no known antigen for this receptor. Per-base qualities were not stored, and no clone one base away is much larger.

Findings and caveats that apply to the study as a whole: The quantity of clinical and demographic metadata differed by source and by participant and was supplied without curation.

The immunoSEQ Assay, a bias-controlled multiplex PCR, was used to amplify TCRbeta CDR3 regions from genomic DNA. As for the original processing: The number of nucleated cells in each sample was estimated by amplification of reference gene primers within the assay. Sequence reads were collapsed and filtered to measure the absolute abundance of every unique TCRbeta CDR3 rearrangement. For each sample, productive Simpson clonality was calculated as the square root of Simpson's diversity index across productive rearrangements. Not all clones reach the TCRdb copy of this immuneACCESS table, which keeps in-frame sequences only. Checked studies attribute under half of the gap to unresolved V genes and leave the rest unexplained. V, J and clone size reflect that table, while D and trimming were determined from the DNA. The sample table holds around 330,000 clones, of which roughly 90% were seen once. Clones ranked in the top ten supply about 3.9% of the sample.

This sequence uses TRBV20-1 and TRBJ2-3, and possibly TRBD2, on 6 matching bases. The sequence derives from a woman aged 45-65 years with active or convalescent COVID-19. The sequenced sample consisted of peripheral blood. This receptor has the CDR3 CSASLRDRAYF. The DNA sequence reads TGCAGTGCTAGTTTGCGGGATAGGGCGTATTTT.